Shown below are 22 T cell receptor beta chains from a single sample sequenced in a study of T cell responses to AZD1222 COVID-19 vaccine. The repertoire was sequenced with immunoSEQ multiplex PCR; TCRdb's copy has only in-frame clones and lacks some. The table has around 250,000 clones, just over 90% seen once. The material sequenced was peripheral blood, taken on day 0 of AZD1222 vaccination. These TCRs come from an adult in good health.

V gene TRBV9 combines with J gene TRBJ1-6, with D unclear. This CDR3 spans 16 amino acids. The germline gives CDR1 SGDLS, CDR2 YYNGEE. The germline V and J ends were trimmed by 4 bases and 3 bases, with 14 bases remaining between them. The CDR3 region is CASSKFREIYNSPLHF. CDR3 nucleotides: TGTGCCAGCAGCAAATTTAGGGAGATCTATAATTCACCCCTCCACTTT. The full variable domain, rest sourced from reference TRBV9 and TRBJ1-6, is DSGVTQTPKHLITATGQRVTLRCSPRSGDLSVYWYQQSLDQGLQFLIQYYNGEERAKGNILERFSAQQFPDLHSELNLSSLELGDSALYFCASSKFREIYNSPLHFGNGTRLTVT.

The V and J genes are TRBV13 and TRBJ1-4; 8 nucleotides line up with TRBD1. Trimming cost V 5 bases and J 7 bases; bases outside gene matches: 9. The CDR3 totals 15 residues. Looked up from germline, CDR1 is PRHDT and CDR2 is FYEKMQ (reference sequence). The CDR3 DNA follows: TGTGCCAGCAGCCCCGGACAGGGAGGTAGTGAAAAACTGTTTTTT. As protein: CASSPGQGGSEKLFF.

This clone appeared a few times. V and J are TRBV27 and TRBJ2-6; 8 nucleotides match TRBD1. CDR1 MNHEY and CDR2 SMNVEV come from the germline V gene (reference sequence). The V and J ends lost 4 bases and 2 bases, in that order; junction bases with no gene match: 4. The CDR3 is 16 amino acids. The CDR3: CASSSGGAAGANVLTF. CDR3 nucleotide sequence: TGTGCCAGCAGTTCAGGGGGCGCAGCTGGGGCCAACGTCCTGACTTTC.

The chain recombines TRBV9 with TRBJ1-1; tentatively, D is TRBD1 (5 bases). Germline V gene data show CDR1 as SGDLS and CDR2 as YYNGEE. V gave up 4 bases and J gave up 4 bases, with 8 bases separating them. This CDR3 spans 12 amino acids. CDR3 sequence (DNA): TGTGCCAGCAGCCCAGGGTCCACTGAAGCTTTCTTT. Residues: CASSPGSTEAFF.

This clone was detected once. This rearrangement joins TRBV4-2 to TRBJ1-1, with a possible D match to TRBD1 (6 bases). The CDR3 consists of 16 residues. The V end was cut by 0 bases, the J end by 4 bases, with 15 bases between. Germline V gene lookup returns CDR1 LGHNA and CDR2 YNFKEQ. As DNA, the CDR3 is TGTGCCAGCAGCCAAGATCGAGGAGGGGGGTCCACTGAAGCTTTCTTT. Amino acids: CASSQDRGGGSTEAFF.

This chain links TRBV5-4 with TRBJ1-2, with TRBD1 as a possible D gene (6 bases). Trimming stripped 1 base from V and 4 bases from J, with 8 bases between. This CDR3 spans 13 amino acids. Germline-derived CDR1 and CDR2 are SGHNT and YYREEE (reference sequence). In DNA, the CDR3 is TGTGCCAGCAGCTTGTGGGGGCCCTATGGCTACACCTTC. It codes for CASSLWGPYGYTF.

The rearrangement links TRBV13 to TRBJ2-1, with D unresolved. Germline CDR1 is PRHDT and CDR2 is FYEKMQ (reference sequence). This CDR3 has 16 residues. With 5 bases removed from V and 0 bases from J, the gap between germline ends came to 14 bases. The CDR3 DNA is TGTGCCAGCAGCAGGGCGAGCGAGAGCTCCTACAATGAGCAGTTCTTC. Amino acid sequence: CASSRASESSYNEQFF.

This clone occurred once. The chain uses TRBV28 and TRBJ2-7, with a tentative D call TRBD2 (6 bases). The CDR3 consists of 14 residues. The V and J ends lost 10 bases and 2 bases respectively, with 18 bases between them. CDR1 is MDHEN, CDR2 SYDVKM, per germline. CDR3 sequence reads: CATVLRDRTYEQYF. The CDR3 DNA follows: TGTGCCACCGTTTTGCGGGACCGAACCTACGAGCAGTACTTC.

This chain's CDR3 is CASSLMGGPYEQYF. DNA for the CDR3: TGTGCCAGCAGCTTAATGGGGGGTCCCTACGAGCAGTACTTC. The rearrangement links TRBV7-3 to TRBJ2-7; tentative D call: TRBD2 (6 bases). V was trimmed by 1 base and J by 2 bases, leaving 9 bases between them. CDR3 length: 14 residues. Germline-derived CDR1 and CDR2 are SGHTA and FQGTGA.

The chain carries TRBV27 and TRBJ2-7; no firm D call. This CDR3 is 15 amino acids long. Trimming took off 0 bases at V and 0 bases at J, with 9 bases between the two ends. Germline V gene lookup returns CDR1 MNHEY and CDR2 SMNVEV (reference sequence). CDR3 nucleotide sequence: TGTGCCAGCAGTTTATCTATAGGGCCCTCCTACGAGCAGTACTTC. Translation gives CASSLSIGPSYEQYF.

This chain uses TRBV3-1 (or the pseudogene TRBV3-2) with TRBJ2-3; D is possibly TRBD1 (5 bases). Trimming shortened V by 5 bases and J by 3 bases, and 12 bases separated the two germline ends. Germline loops: CDR1 LGHDT, CDR2 YNNKEL (reference sequence). This CDR3 spans 14 amino acids. CDR3 sequence: CASSLSPGTDTQYF. CDR3 bases: TGTGCCAGCAGCTTATCGCCAGGGACAGATACGCAGTATTTT.

The CDR3 DNA is TGTGCCAGCAGCCAAGAGACCACTAGCGGGAACACCGGGGAGCTGTTTTTT. This codes for CASSQETTSGNTGELFF. The gene calls are TRBV3-1 (or the pseudogene TRBV3-2) and TRBJ2-2; 8 bases fit TRBD2. The germline gives CDR1 LGHDT, CDR2 YNNKEL (reference sequence). This CDR3 has 17 amino acids. Germline trimming cut 0 bases from V and 1 base from J; bases unmatched to any gene: 4.

This rearrangement joins TRBV27 to TRBJ1-1; D uncertain. The V and J ends lost 3 bases and 5 bases respectively, with 13 bases between them. CDR1 and CDR2 (germline): MNHEY, SMNVEV (reference sequence). The length of the CDR3 is 14 residues. CDR3 residues: CASSFIGRKTEAFF. CDR3 coding DNA: TGTGCCAGCAGTTTCATAGGGAGGAAGACTGAAGCTTTCTTT.

This clone was found once. Other nucleotide sequences in the sample specify the same CDR3. The gene calls are TRBV5-1 and TRBJ1-4; D might be TRBD1 (6 bases). The CDR3 has 14 residues. The V end lost 4 bases, the J end lost 2 bases, and 9 bases lay between the germline ends. Germline CDR1 reads SGHRS; CDR2 reads YFSETQ. The CDR3 sequence: CASSPGATNEKLFF. The CDR3 DNA is TGCGCCAGCAGCCCGGGGGCGACTAATGAAAAACTGTTTTTT.

This clone showed up just once. The CDR3 spells CASSRTEQETQYF. The CDR3 DNA reads TGTGCCAGCAGCCGTACAGAACAAGAGACCCAGTACTTC. This chain connects TRBV12-3 or TRBV12-4 to TRBJ2-5, with D unclear. There are 13 residues in the CDR3. V shed 6 bases and J shed 2 bases, with 10 bases lying between them.

V usage is TRBV5-1 and J usage is TRBJ1-1; a weak D match, TRBD1 (5 bases). V lost 4 bases, J lost 1 base, and 14 bases lay in between. This CDR3 is built from 15 residues. Germline V gene sequence: CDR1 SGHRS, CDR2 YFSETQ. The CDR3 spells CASSPRDGPNTEAFF. DNA for the CDR3: TGCGCCAGCAGCCCAAGGGACGGTCCGAACACTGAAGCTTTCTTT.

This clone was recorded only once. The chain uses TRBV2 and TRBJ2-3, with D hard to call. Germline V gives CDR1 SNHLY, CDR2 FYNNEI. CDR3 size: 13 residues. The V gene lost 5 bases and the J gene lost 0 bases, with 6 bases spanning the gap. Written as DNA, the CDR3 is TGTGCCAGCAGTCCGGACAGCACAGATACGCAGTATTTT. As protein: CASSPDSTDTQYF.

V is TRBV10-3 and J is TRBJ2-2; 11 positions match TRBD2. The CDR3 covers 17 residues. Germline loops: CDR1 ENHRY, CDR2 SYGVKD. With 6 bases clipped from V and 2 bases from J, the junction kept 8 bases outside the gene matches. The CDR3 DNA sequence: TGTGCCATCAGGCCGACGACTAGCGGGGCCAACACCGGGGAGCTGTTTTTT. This codes for CAIRPTTSGANTGELFF.

The genes are TRBV5-4 and TRBJ2-5; perhaps TRBD1 as D (6 bases). V gave up 4 bases and J gave up 2 bases, with 12 bases separating them. The CDR3 contains 14 residues. Germline CDR1 SGHNT, CDR2 YYREEE (reference sequence). This CDR3 reads CASSPQTGQETQYF. As DNA, the CDR3 is TGTGCCAGCAGCCCACAGACAGGTCAAGAGACCCAGTACTTC.

This sequence joins TRBV2 and TRBJ2-3; TRBD2 aligns across 13 bases. Germline V gene data show CDR1 as SNHLY and CDR2 as FYNNEI. Unmatched junction bases numbered 8, after V lost 6 bases and J lost 5 bases. This CDR3 spans 16 amino acids. The CDR3 region is CASRLTSGGMIDTQYF. The DNA of the CDR3 is TGTGCCAGCAGGTTGACTAGCGGGGGGATGATAGATACGCAGTATTTT.

This sequence joins TRBV2 and TRBJ2-3; TRBD2 is a possible D gene (6 bases). Trimming left V 4 bases short and J 2 bases short, with 10 bases between. Germline V gives CDR1 SNHLY, CDR2 FYNNEI. CDR3 length equals 14 residues. The CDR3 nucleotides are TGTGCCAGCAGTGTACGGGGGAACACAGATACGCAGTATTTT. This sequence encodes CASSVRGNTDTQYF.

The V gene is TRBV2, the J gene TRBJ1-6; D is ambiguous. Germline lookup yields CDR1 SNHLY and CDR2 FYNNEI. The ends were cut back, 6 bases at V and 2 bases at J, with 8 bases in the middle. This CDR3 region has 14 residues. The CDR3 sequence: CASSSSPYNSPLHF. CDR3 sequence (DNA): TGTGCCAGCAGCAGTTCCCCCTATAATTCACCCCTCCACTTT.